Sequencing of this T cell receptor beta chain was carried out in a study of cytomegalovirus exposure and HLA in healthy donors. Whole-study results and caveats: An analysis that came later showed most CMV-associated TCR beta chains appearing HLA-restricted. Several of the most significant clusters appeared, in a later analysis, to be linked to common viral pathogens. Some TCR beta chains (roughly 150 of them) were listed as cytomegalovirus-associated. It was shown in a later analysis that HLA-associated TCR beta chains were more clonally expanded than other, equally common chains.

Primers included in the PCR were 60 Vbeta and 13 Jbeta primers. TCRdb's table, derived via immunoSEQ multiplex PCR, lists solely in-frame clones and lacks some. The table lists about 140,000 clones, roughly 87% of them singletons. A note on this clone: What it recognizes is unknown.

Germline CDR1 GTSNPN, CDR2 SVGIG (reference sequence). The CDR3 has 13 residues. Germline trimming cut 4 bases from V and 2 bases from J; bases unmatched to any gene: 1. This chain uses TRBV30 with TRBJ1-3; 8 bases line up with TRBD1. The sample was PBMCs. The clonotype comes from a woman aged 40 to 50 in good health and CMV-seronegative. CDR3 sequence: CAWTQGAGNTIYF. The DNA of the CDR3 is TGTGCCTGGACACAGGGGGCTGGAAACACCATATATTTT.